This T cell receptor (beta chain) was recorded in a study of cytomegalovirus exposure and HLA in healthy donors. Study in general: Samples from HLA-typed donors yielded about 85 million unique TCRs in an early data release. Overall study results and limits: Previously analyzed data showed that most TCR beta V segments were productive at a frequency of about 90% or about 30%.

60 Vbeta and 13 Jbeta primers were used in PCR. The repertoire was sequenced with immunoSEQ multiplex PCR; TCRdb's copy has only in-frame clones and lacks some. This sample yields about 150,000 clones, of which 74% are seen a single time; approximately 2.1% belongs to the top ten. It was healthy bone marrow donors who served as donors. This clone was observed a handful of times. The antigen is unknown. Trimming shortened V by 5 bases and J by 0 bases, and 11 bases separated the two germline ends. Germline V gene data show CDR1 as PRHDT and CDR2 as FYEKMQ (reference sequence). The CDR3 length is 14 residues.

Specimen: PBMCs. The rearrangement links TRBV13 to TRBJ2-7; D is perhaps TRBD2 (6 bases). This receptor was taken from a young man in good health and CMV-seronegative. In nucleotides, the CDR3 is TGTGCCAGCAGCCCAGGCGGGGACTCCTACGAGCAGTACTTC. It encodes CASSPGGDSYEQYF.